The 6 T cell receptor beta chains below were found in one sample sequenced in a study of blood T cell repertoires in COVID-19. Assay used: immunoSEQ multiplex PCR; TCRdb lists only in-frame clones, some missing. The sample carries some 80,000 clones, around four fifths recorded once. Input material: peripheral blood. These receptors came from a man in his 60s with COVID-19, enrolled during active disease.

The V gene is TRBV14, the J gene TRBJ2-5; 12 positions match TRBD2. CDR3 size: 15 residues. J lost 4 bases, V lost 4 bases, and 4 bases had no gene match. Germline CDR1 reads SGHDN; CDR2 reads FVKESK. CDR3 in DNA: TGTGCCAGCAGCCGCGGGGGACTAGCGGGAGAGACCCAGTACTTC. Translating gives CASSRGGLAGETQYF.

The chain joins TRBV9 to TRBJ2-2; 8 nucleotides line up with TRBD2. CDR1 and CDR2 from the germline V gene are SGDLS and YYNGEE. This CDR3 is built from 18 residues. V shed 3 bases, J shed 4 bases, and the junction held 14 bases outside the gene matches. The CDR3, as DNA: TGTGCCAGCAGCGCCGGACCCCGGGGGGGACTTTTCACCGGGGAGCTGTTTTTT. Translating gives CASSAGPRGGLFTGELFF.

The chain carries TRBV6-4 and TRBJ2-7; TRBD2 aligns across 10 bases. V lost 4 bases, J lost 1 base, and 7 bases stayed unmatched. Germline CDR1 reads MRHNA; CDR2 reads SNTAGT. This CDR3 spans 16 amino acids. CDR3 bases: TGTGCCAGCAGTGGACTAGCGGGCTTACCTTCCTACGAGCAGTACTTC. Its protein product is CASSGLAGLPSYEQYF.

This clone was observed a single time. CDR3 nucleotides: TGTGCCAGCAGCTCAGAGCGGGGGGCTTTCAGCTACGAGCAGTACTTC. Its translation: CASSSERGAFSYEQYF. The V gene is TRBV5-4, the J gene TRBJ2-7; TRBD2 aligns across 9 bases. The CDR3 covers 16 residues. V lost 3 bases to trimming and J lost 3 bases; unmatched junction nucleotides: 10. From germline, CDR1 is SGHNT and CDR2 YYREEE (reference sequence).

The chain is built from TRBV6-5 and TRBJ2-1; TRBD2 is a possible D gene (6 bases). The V end was cut by 0 bases, the J end by 4 bases, with 13 bases between. There are 16 residues in the CDR3. CDR1 MNHEY and CDR2 SVGAGI come from the germline V gene. The CDR3 coding sequence is TGTGCCAGCAGTTACTCTTGGGCTGGGGGGTACAATGAGCAGTTCTTC. This encodes CASSYSWAGGYNEQFF.

The chain combines TRBV25-1 with TRBJ1-5; 9 positions match TRBD1. The CDR3 has 16 residues. Germline V CDR1 and CDR2: MGHDK, SYGVNS. V lost 4 bases, J lost 4 bases, and 8 bases stayed unmatched. This chain's CDR3 is CASSGVGQGYNQPQHF. The CDR3 DNA reads TGTGCCAGCAGTGGGGTGGGACAGGGTTATAATCAGCCCCAGCATTTT.